The 31 T cell receptor beta chains presented below share a single source sample, sequenced in a study of blood T cell repertoires in COVID-19. The data were produced by immunoSEQ multiplex PCR, yet TCRdb's version contains in-frame clones alone and is incomplete. The sample has fewer than 20,000 clones, more than 70% seen once. Source material: peripheral blood. The receptor set was obtained from a man aged 35 to 55 with active COVID-19.

This rearrangement joins TRBV7-6 to TRBJ1-3, with 10 bases matching TRBD1. The germline CDR1 and CDR2 sequences are SGHVS and FNYEAQ. The CDR3 length is 17 residues. V lost 5 bases to trimming and J lost 0 bases; unmatched junction nucleotides: 7. DNA for the CDR3: TGTGCCAGCAGCATGGGACAGGGGTATAGCTCTGGAAACACCATATATTTT. Protein product: CASSMGQGYSSGNTIYF.

This sequence joins TRBV7-2 and TRBJ2-6; TRBD1 matches 7 bases. CDR1 SGHTA and CDR2 FQGNSA come from the germline V gene. CDR3 length equals 17 residues. The trim removed 4 bases at V and 0 bases at J, leaving 6 bases unmatched. The CDR3 nucleotides read TGTGCCAGCAGCTCCTACGCAGGGGGCTCTGGGGCCAACGTCCTGACTTTC. It is translated as CASSSYAGGSGANVLTF.

The sample holds one count of this clone. This chain joins TRBV6-5 and TRBJ2-1, with D unclear. The CDR3 is 12 residues long. V was shortened by 6 bases and J by 9 bases, with 12 bases between the two germline ends. Per germline, CDR1 MNHEY and CDR2 SVGAGI. This chain's CDR3 is CASRTLTGEQFF. CDR3 nucleotide sequence: TGTGCCAGCAGGACCCTTACGGGTGAGCAGTTCTTC.

The chain joins TRBV25-1 to TRBJ2-7; D perhaps matches TRBD2 (6 bases). Trimming took off 6 bases at V and 1 base at J, with 16 bases between the two ends. Germline V gives CDR1 MGHDK, CDR2 SYGVNS. The CDR3 loop spans 15 amino acids. CDR3 residues: CASSPVAGSSYEQYF. In DNA form, the CDR3 reads TGTGCCAGCAGCCCTGTGGCGGGGTCTTCCTACGAGCAGTACTTC.

The V and J genes are TRBV4-1 and TRBJ1-4; D perhaps matches TRBD1 (6 bases). V was clipped by 0 bases and J by 1 base, with 21 bases between them. CDR1 is MGHRA and CDR2 is YSYEKL in the germline V gene. The CDR3 has 20 amino acids. The CDR3 DNA follows: TGCGCCAGCAGCCAAGAGCCCCCTTGGGGGGGCGGGGTAACTAATGAAAAACTGTTTTTT. Protein sequence: CASSQEPPWGGGVTNEKLFF.

The chain links TRBV10-3 to TRBJ2-7; 13 nucleotides match TRBD2. The germline V gene has CDR1 ENHRY and CDR2 SYGVKD. CDR3 length: 14 amino acids. V dropped 8 bases and J dropped 8; count of bases not matched to a gene: 9. CDR3 sequence reads: CAILGLAGDRKQYF. The CDR3 nucleotides are TGTGCCATCCTCGGACTAGCGGGAGATCGGAAGCAGTACTTC.

The chain joins TRBV7-2 to TRBJ2-5; D remains ambiguous. The CDR3 extends over 13 amino acids. Germline assignment: CDR1 SGHTA and CDR2 FQGNSA. V lost 0 bases and J lost 5, with 7 bases in between. In nucleotides, the CDR3 is TGTGCCAGCAGCTTAGCGATCCGGGAGACCCAGTACTTC. It translates to CASSLAIRETQYF.

This clone appeared once. DNA of the CDR3: TGTGCCAGCACGATGGGGGGGGTGGCCTACGAGCAGTACTTC. Protein sequence: CASTMGGVAYEQYF. V is TRBV11-2 and J is TRBJ2-7; 7 bases align to TRBD2. Trimming at V came to 7 bases and at J to 2 bases, leaving 8 bases not matched to a gene. CDR1 is SGHAT, CDR2 FQNNGV, per germline. The CDR3 loop spans 14 amino acids.

This chain connects TRBV5-5 to TRBJ2-7; D uncertain. This CDR3 is built from 15 residues. The V gene's germline CDR1 is SGHKS and CDR2 YYEKEE (reference sequence). V was shortened by 0 bases and J by 3 bases, with 13 bases between the two germline ends. CDR3 sequence: CASSLASSQVYEQYF. CDR3 DNA sequence: TGTGCCAGCAGCTTGGCCTCGTCCCAGGTCTACGAGCAGTACTTC. The full variable domain, completed using reference TRBV5-5 and TRBJ2-7, is DAGVTQSPTHLIKTRGQQVTLRCSPISGHKSVSWYQQVLGQGPQFIFQYYEKEERGRGNFPDRFSARQFPNYSSELNVNALLLGDSALYLCASSLASSQVYEQYFGPGTRLTVT.

The V gene is TRBV5-4, the J gene TRBJ2-5, with 14 bases identical to TRBD2. The length of the CDR3 is 15 residues. V shed 5 bases and J 5 bases; nucleotides not matched to a gene: 5. CDR1 is SGHNT and CDR2 is YYREEE in the germline V gene (reference sequence). The CDR3 is CASRTSGRAWETQYF. CDR3 DNA: TGTGCCAGCAGGACTAGCGGGAGGGCCTGGGAGACCCAGTACTTC.

The chain carries TRBV5-1 and TRBJ2-3, with D possibly TRBD2 on 7 matching bases. V shed 0 bases and J shed 3 bases, with 14 bases lying between them. The CDR3 extends over 16 amino acids. Germline-derived CDR1 and CDR2 are SGHRS and YFSETQ. DNA for the CDR3: TGCGCCAGCAGCTTGGATGGACTAGGGGGGACAGATACGCAGTATTTT. This encodes CASSLDGLGGTDTQYF. Based on the CDR3 plus reference TRBV5-1 and TRBJ2-3, the full variable domain is KAGVTQTPRYLIKTRGQQVTLSCSPISGHRSVSWYQQTPGQGLQFLFEYFSETQRNKGNFPGRFSGRQFSNSRSEMNVSTLELGDSALYLCASSLDGLGGTDTQYFGPGTRLTVL.

CDR3 region: CASSAPLAYSYNEQFF. Written as DNA, the CDR3 is TGTGCCAGCAGCGCACCCCTAGCGTACTCCTACAATGAGCAGTTCTTC. V and J are TRBV7-9 and TRBJ2-1, with D perhaps matching TRBD2 (6 bases). The CDR3 loop spans 16 amino acids. Per the germline V gene, CDR1 is SEHNR and CDR2 is FQNEAQ (reference sequence). Trimming stripped 5 bases from V and 0 bases from J, with 14 bases between.

The chain has TRBV28 and TRBJ2-7; 12 positions match TRBD2. J lost 3 bases, V lost 10 bases, and 7 bases had no gene match. CDR3 length: 14 amino acids. Germline V lookup: CDR1 MDHEN, CDR2 SYDVKM. The CDR3 DNA follows: TGTGCCACCTCAGAGACTAGCGGGAGCTACGAGCAGTACTTC. Translating gives CATSETSGSYEQYF.

V is TRBV10-2 and J is TRBJ2-1, with D hard to call. V lost 4 bases and J lost 4, with 11 bases in between. Germline V gene data show CDR1 as WSHSY and CDR2 as SAAADI. The CDR3 is 14 residues long. CDR3: CASSAQFQYNEQFF. As DNA, the CDR3 is TGCGCCAGCAGTGCCCAGTTCCAATACAATGAGCAGTTCTTC.

The chain combines TRBV19 with TRBJ2-5; D might be TRBD2 (6 bases). The CDR3 length is 15 residues. Trimming stripped 7 bases from V and 4 bases from J, with 19 bases between. The V gene's germline CDR1 is LNHDA and CDR2 SQIVND (reference sequence). The CDR3 bases are TGTGCCAGTACCCCGACTAGGGCAGGGTCAGAGACCCAGTACTTC. Residues: CASTPTRAGSETQYF.

The chain couples TRBV11-1 to TRBJ1-2, with D perhaps matching TRBD1 (5 bases). CDR3 length: 13 residues. V shed 5 bases and J shed 5 bases, with 12 bases lying between them. The germline CDR1 and CDR2 sequences are SGHAT and FQDESV (reference sequence). CDR3 region: CASSQRGPYGYTF. CDR3 in DNA: TGTGCCAGCAGCCAAAGGGGCCCATATGGCTACACCTTC.

The rearrangement joins TRBV5-1 to TRBJ2-5, with D tentatively TRBD1 (6 bases). Trimming removed 3 bases from V and 2 bases from J, with 14 bases in between. The CDR3 sequence is 15 residues long. Germline CDR1 is SGHRS and CDR2 is YFSETQ. The CDR3 region is CASSSTTGRQETQYF. The CDR3 bases are TGCGCCAGCAGCTCCACGACAGGTAGACAAGAGACCCAGTACTTC.

The chain is built from TRBV5-1 and TRBJ2-7; 7 positions match TRBD2. Losses at the gene ends were 0 bases for V and 2 bases for J; bases not matched to a gene: 8. The CDR3 extends over 16 amino acids. Germline V gene lookup returns CDR1 SGHRS and CDR2 YFSETQ. The CDR3 DNA is TGCGCCAGCAGCTTGGCTGGCGGGAGTAGAACCTACGAGCAGTACTTC. This sequence encodes CASSLAGGSRTYEQYF.

This rearrangement joins TRBV5-8 to TRBJ2-3, with 9 bases aligning to TRBD2. The CDR3 has 16 amino acids. V lost 4 bases to trimming and J lost 0 bases; unmatched junction nucleotides: 6. Germline CDR1 and CDR2: SGHTS and YDEGEE. CDR3 DNA: TGTGCCAGCAGCCCCCGACTAGCGGCCAGCACAGATACGCAGTATTTT. This encodes CASSPRLAASTDTQYF. Combining the CDR3 with reference TRBV5-8 and TRBJ2-3 gives the whole variable domain EAGVTQSPTHLIKTRGQQATLRCSPISGHTSVYWYQQALGLGLQFLLWYDEGEERNRGNFPPRFSGRQFPNYSSELNVNALELEDSALYLCASSPRLAASTDTQYFGPGTRLTVL.

This sequence joins TRBV5-1 and TRBJ1-1, with 8 bases fitting TRBD1. CDR1 is SGHRS and CDR2 is YFSETQ in the germline V gene. This CDR3 is 15 amino acids long. J lost 1 base, V lost 0 bases, and 2 bases had no gene match. CDR3 in DNA: TGCGCCAGCAGCTTGGTAACAGGGGGGAACACTGAAGCTTTCTTT. Translation: CASSLVTGGNTEAFF.

This chain links TRBV30 with TRBJ1-5; D ambiguous. Germline-derived CDR1 and CDR2 are GTSNPN and SVGIG (reference sequence). V was pared by 2 bases and J by 9 bases, with 8 bases between. The length of the CDR3 is 11 residues. CDR3 in amino acids: CAWSRVGPQHF. CDR3 sequence (DNA): TGTGCCTGGAGTCGAGTTGGGCCCCAGCATTTT.

The V and J genes are TRBV5-4 and TRBJ2-7; D perhaps matches TRBD1 (6 bases). V was cut by 1 base and J by 2 bases, with 13 bases left in between. Germline V gene data show CDR1 as SGHNT and CDR2 as YYREEE (reference sequence). The CDR3 length is 15 residues. CDR3 in amino acids: CASSLLAGVPYEQYF. The CDR3 DNA reads TGTGCCAGCAGCTTGTTAGCAGGGGTACCCTACGAGCAGTACTTC.

The J gene is TRBJ2-1, the V gene TRBV4-3; 9 bases line up with TRBD2. The V and J ends lost 0 bases and 3 bases, in that order; junction bases with no gene match: 6. This CDR3 is 17 amino acids long. Germline V CDR1 and CDR2: LGHNA, YSLEER. The CDR3 nucleotides read TGCGCCAGCAGCCAAGATTCCTGGACTAGCGACTACAATGAGCAGTTCTTC. This sequence encodes CASSQDSWTSDYNEQFF.

The chain is built from TRBV9 and TRBJ2-7; a weak D match, TRBD2 (6 bases). Looked up from germline, CDR1 is SGDLS and CDR2 is YYNGEE. The CDR3 is 15 residues long. The germline V and J ends were trimmed by 4 bases and 2 bases, with 16 bases remaining between them. The CDR3 DNA is TGTGCCAGCAGCCCAGGGACTGCACCTACCTACGAGCAGTACTTC. As protein: CASSPGTAPTYEQYF.

The chain is built from TRBV27 and TRBJ2-7, with TRBD2 matching over 12 bases. The V gene end was trimmed by 3 bases and the J gene end by 3 bases; junction bases not matched to a gene: 3. The CDR3 has 15 amino acids. From germline, CDR1 is MNHEY and CDR2 SMNVEV (reference sequence). CDR3 residues: CASSFWTSGNYEQYF. In DNA, the CDR3 is TGTGCCAGCAGTTTTTGGACTAGCGGGAACTACGAGCAGTACTTC.

The gene calls are TRBV4-1 and TRBJ1-3; no clear D. The CDR3 is made up of 13 amino acids. The V and J ends lost 2 bases and 4 bases respectively, with 6 bases between them. Germline V lookup: CDR1 MGHRA, CDR2 YSYEKL. CDR3 in amino acids: CASSQLQGNTIYF. CDR3 DNA sequence: TGCGCCAGCAGCCAACTCCAGGGAAACACCATATATTTT.

The J gene is TRBJ2-7, the V gene TRBV19; D is possibly TRBD2 (6 bases). With 8 bases removed from V and 4 bases from J, the gap between germline ends came to 15 bases. The germline V gene encodes CDR1 LNHDA and CDR2 SQIVND (reference sequence). This CDR3 has 13 residues. The CDR3 DNA reads as TGTGCCAGTTCTTTGGCGGGACGGTACGAGCAGTACTTC. Amino acid sequence: CASSLAGRYEQYF.

This clone was counted once. The chain employs TRBV7-3 and TRBJ2-2; unclear D gene. CDR1 is SGHTA and CDR2 is FQGTGA in the germline V gene. The V end was cut by 0 bases, the J end by 8 bases, with 28 bases between. This CDR3 region has 20 residues. CDR3 sequence: CASSLTRFPPIPKVSGELFF. As DNA, the CDR3 is TGTGCCAGCAGCTTAACTCGGTTTCCTCCTATACCAAAAGTGAGTGGGGAGCTGTTTTTT.

J is TRBJ2-7 and V is TRBV7-9; 7 bases match TRBD1. Germline assignment: CDR1 SEHNR and CDR2 FQNEAQ (reference sequence). This CDR3 is 15 amino acids long. J lost 3 bases, V lost 5 bases, and 10 bases had no gene match. CDR3 sequence (DNA): TGTGCCAGCAGCACCTTCAAGGCAGGGGGCTACGAGCAGTACTTC. It translates to CASSTFKAGGYEQYF.

The CDR3 reads CASSPTDREVIYEQYF. The CDR3 coding sequence is TGTGCCAGCAGCCCAACCGACAGGGAAGTAATCTACGAGCAGTACTTC. The rearrangement uses TRBV11-2 and TRBJ2-7, with 7 bases matching TRBD1. Germline lookup yields CDR1 SGHAT and CDR2 FQNNGV. The CDR3 is 16 residues long. Trimming cost V 5 bases and J 3 bases; bases outside gene matches: 13.

The V gene is TRBV6-2 or TRBV6-3, the J gene TRBJ1-1; 8 nucleotides line up with TRBD1. V shed 6 bases and J 3 bases; nucleotides not matched to a gene: 12. The CDR3 is made up of 16 amino acids. In germline, CDR1 is MNHEY, CDR2 SVGEGT. The CDR3 coding sequence is TGTGCCAGCAGCCCTCGGACAGGGAGGTCCGACACTGAAGCTTTCTTT. Translated, it gives CASSPRTGRSDTEAFF.